The 19 T cell receptor beta chains in this list originate from one sample, sequenced in a study of T cells in Graves' hyperthyroidism and ophthalmopathy. The source material, RNA transcripts, was used to amplify TCR beta CDR3 regions. The TCR CDR3 was amplified in a first-round RT-PCR using the HTBI primer set. TCRdb reprocessed the multiplex PCR reads via MiXCR and lists one record per CDR3 protein. The sample shows around 290,000 distinct CDR3 sequences, 10% to 15% of them seen only once. The sequenced material came from blood. These receptors were taken from a woman aged 25 to 39 with Graves' hyperthyroidism that later progressed to Graves' ophthalmopathy.

CDR3 protein: CASSVGVVGEQYF. CDR3 DNA sequence: TGTGCCAGCAGCGTAGGCGTCGTCGGGGAGCAGTACTTC. The J gene is TRBJ2-7, the V gene TRBV9, with D hard to call. The CDR3 totals 13 residues. V dropped 0 bases and J dropped 7 bases, with 11 bases sitting between them. Germline CDR1 and CDR2: SGDLS and YYNGEE.

This clonotype was counted ten times or more. J is TRBJ2-7 and V is TRBV6-1, with TRBD2 matching over 12 bases. Germline V gene sequence: CDR1 MNHNS, CDR2 SASEGT. V dropped 6 bases and J dropped 4; count of bases not matched to a gene: 7. The CDR3 spans 15 residues. CDR3 sequence (DNA): TGTGCCAGCAGGAGAGGGACTAGCGGGTTGTACGAGCAGTACTTC. As protein: CASRRGTSGLYEQYF.

This clonotype was observed at least ten times. The chain combines TRBV29-1 with TRBJ2-3; D is possibly TRBD1 (6 bases). Germline lookup yields CDR1 SQVTM and CDR2 ANQGSEA. The CDR3 has 13 amino acids. V gave up 7 bases and J gave up 2 bases, with 13 bases separating them. DNA for the CDR3: TGCAGCGCCGACAGGTCTTACACAGATACGCAGTATTTT. Residues: CSADRSYTDTQYF.

This clonotype was recorded at least ten times. The V call is TRBV6-1, the J call TRBJ1-2, with a tentative D call TRBD1 (5 bases). The germline V gene encodes CDR1 MNHNS and CDR2 SASEGT. The CDR3 has 15 amino acids. V gave up 7 bases and J gave up 3 bases, with 18 bases separating them. The CDR3 DNA reads TGTGCCAGCAATCCCCGCGGGGGAGTGGACTATGGCTACACCTTC. Protein product: CASNPRGGVDYGYTF.

The chain recombines TRBV6-5 with TRBJ2-7; D may be TRBD1 or TRBD2 (6 bases each). CDR1 and CDR2 (germline): MNHEY, SVGAGI. The CDR3 totals 13 residues. V lost 2 bases to trimming and J lost 6 bases, with 11 bases between them. The CDR3 DNA sequence: TGTGCCAGCAGTTACAGGGGGGCCGGCGAGCAGTACTTC. It is translated as CASSYRGAGEQYF.

This clonotype was observed at least ten times. The V and J genes are TRBV5-4 and TRBJ2-3; D gene uncertain. The germline V gene has CDR1 SGHNT and CDR2 YYREEE (reference sequence). The CDR3 has 14 residues. The V gene lost 5 bases and the J gene lost 2 bases, with 12 bases spanning the gap. CDR3 coding DNA: TGTGCCAGCAGTTTCCGGACCCCCACAGATACGCAGTATTTT. It is translated as CASSFRTPTDTQYF.

The chain carries TRBV4-2 and TRBJ2-4; 15 bases agree with TRBD2. This CDR3 is 13 amino acids long. After removal of 10 bases from V and 6 bases from J, the junction contained 1 base not matched to a gene. Germline assignment: CDR1 LGHNA and CDR2 YNFKEQ. DNA for the CDR3: TGTGCCACGGGACTAGCGGGGGGAAACATTCAGTACTTC. Its translation: CATGLAGGNIQYF.

This clonotype was counted at least ten times. The chain combines TRBV6-2 or TRBV6-3 with TRBJ2-7, with 11 bases lining up with TRBD2. V lost 8 bases to trimming and J lost 2 bases; unmatched junction nucleotides: 8. Germline CDR1 and CDR2: MNHEY and SVGEGT. The CDR3 spans 15 residues. The CDR3 sequence is CASGPNSGRAYEQYF. For the CDR3, the DNA is TGTGCCAGCGGGCCGAATAGCGGGAGGGCCTACGAGCAGTACTTC.

This clonotype was seen repeatedly, ten times or more. This rearrangement joins TRBV4-2 to TRBJ2-1, with TRBD2 matching 11 bases. V trimming: 0 bases; J trimming: 6 bases; junction bases outside the gene matches: 7. Germline-derived CDR1 and CDR2 are LGHNA and YNFKEQ. The CDR3 loop spans 17 amino acids. The CDR3 DNA reads as TGTGCCAGCAGCCAAGACGATGTCGGACTAGCGGGCAATGAGCAGTTCTTC. Translating gives CASSQDDVGLAGNEQFF.

Many counts were recorded for this clonotype. V usage is TRBV29-1 and J usage is TRBJ1-2; D is possibly TRBD1 (6 bases). V was pared by 3 bases and J by 2 bases, with 13 bases between. Germline V gene data show CDR1 as SQVTM and CDR2 as ANQGSEA. The CDR3 is made up of 14 amino acids. CDR3 coding DNA: TGCAGCGTTGACGGACAGAAACAGAACTATGGCTACACCTTC. This sequence encodes CSVDGQKQNYGYTF.

This clonotype was seen ten or more times. The DNA of the CDR3 is TGTGCCAGCAGTTACTCGCGCTTCTCCTACGAGCAGTACTTC. Protein: CASSYSRFSYEQYF. The chain recombines TRBV6-5 with TRBJ2-7; D is uncertain. This CDR3 contains 14 residues. The V gene lost 0 bases and the J gene lost 0 bases, with 6 bases spanning the gap. CDR1 is MNHEY and CDR2 is SVGAGI in the germline V gene.

The chain employs TRBV20-1 and TRBJ1-3, with TRBD1 matching over 7 bases. The J segment lost 0 bases and the V segment lost 6 bases, leaving 2 bases of the junction unmatched. CDR1 DFQATT and CDR2 SNEGSKA come from the germline V gene (reference sequence). This CDR3 is 13 amino acids long. This CDR3 reads CSAPGGSGNTIYF. CDR3 coding DNA: TGCAGTGCCCCAGGGGGCTCTGGAAACACCATATATTTT.

This chain joins TRBV13 and TRBJ2-4, with 12 bases that match TRBD2. The V gene end was trimmed by 4 bases and the J gene end by 1 base; junction bases not matched to a gene: 17. CDR3 length equals 21 residues. The germline gives CDR1 PRHDT, CDR2 FYEKMQ (reference sequence). CDR3 sequence reads: CASSSGLTSGRTRVAKNIQYF. CDR3 DNA: TGTGCCAGCAGCTCAGGGTTAACTAGCGGGAGGACGAGGGTGGCCAAAAACATTCAGTACTTC.

This clonotype was counted at least ten times. J is TRBJ2-7 and V is TRBV30, with 7 bases that match TRBD1. The CDR3 has 13 amino acids. V was pared by 8 bases and J by 4 bases, with 11 bases of the junction left unmatched. Germline CDR1 reads GTSNPN; CDR2 reads SVGIG (reference sequence). This CDR3 is CAGRQGPGYEQYF. CDR3 DNA: TGTGCCGGACGACAGGGACCAGGGTACGAGCAGTACTTC.

The rearrangement links TRBV7-6 to TRBJ2-1, with a weak D call TRBD1 (6 bases). Germline-derived CDR1 and CDR2 are SGHVS and FNYEAQ. V was pared by 5 bases and J by 0 bases, with 14 bases between. This CDR3 contains 16 residues. CDR3 nucleotides: TGTGCCAGCAGCCCCGCAACAGGGAGCTCCTACAATGAGCAGTTCTTC. Translated: CASSPATGSSYNEQFF. The variable domain in full, with the rest retrieved from reference TRBV7-6 and TRBJ2-1, is GAGVSQSPRYKVTKRGQDVALRCDPISGHVSLYWYRQALGQGPEFLTYFNYEAQQDKSGLPNDRFSAERPEGSISTLTIQRTEQRDSAMYRCASSPATGSSYNEQFFGPGTRLTVL.

There are a few counts of this clonotype. J is TRBJ2-7 and V is TRBV6-1; D may be TRBD2 (6 bases). CDR1 and CDR2 (germline): MNHNS, SASEGT. This CDR3 comprises 12 residues. V lost 0 bases to trimming and J lost 7 bases, with 7 bases between them. The CDR3 here is CASSEAAGEQYF. The CDR3 coding sequence is TGTGCCAGCAGTGAAGCGGCGGGGGAGCAGTACTTC.

The chain joins TRBV19 to TRBJ2-7, with 7 positions matching TRBD2. Germline lookup yields CDR1 LNHDA and CDR2 SQIVND (reference sequence). The CDR3 spans 14 residues. V lost 3 bases to trimming and J lost 3 bases; unmatched junction nucleotides: 5. The CDR3 region is CASSIYGEGYEQYF. The CDR3 DNA is TGTGCCAGTAGTATTTATGGGGAGGGCTACGAGCAGTACTTC.

This clonotype came up many times. The rearrangement uses TRBV28 and TRBJ2-1, with TRBD2 identical over 14 bases. V shed 4 bases, J shed 3 bases, and the junction held 8 bases outside the gene matches. This CDR3 comprises 18 residues. CDR1 is MDHEN, CDR2 SYDVKM, per germline. The CDR3: CASSSPTSGGGFYNEQFF. Here the CDR3 DNA reads TGTGCCAGCAGTTCCCCGACTAGCGGGGGGGGCTTCTACAATGAGCAGTTCTTC.

The J gene is TRBJ2-3, the V gene TRBV7-6; 11 bases map to TRBD2. There are 19 residues in the CDR3. Germline V gives CDR1 SGHVS, CDR2 FNYEAQ. V was clipped by 5 bases and J by 5 bases; unmatched bases: 18. CDR3 amino acids: CASSPRLAGNGVVRDTQYF. For the CDR3, the DNA is TGTGCCAGCAGCCCTCGACTAGCGGGAAACGGAGTGGTAAGAGATACGCAGTATTTT.